Listed below are T cell receptor beta chains from one sample, sequenced in a study of T-cell reconstitution after alpha-beta-depleted transplantation in children. One entry per CDR3 protein results from TCRdb running MiXCR on the PCR reads. The sample consists of 600,000 to 700,000 distinct CDR3 sequences, approximately 17% of them appearing once. This specimen consisted of PBMCs from the stem cell graft donor, obtained from the stem cell graft. The origin of the receptors is a human donor who donated a stem cell graft to a child with acute myeloid leukemia. CDR3s leave out the opening cysteine and the closing phenylalanine or tryptophan. Fields, in order: V gene, J gene, CDR3 protein.

>TRBV15|TRBJ2-5
ATSRLGQRQETQY
>TRBV5-1|TRBJ2-1
ASSLPTHNEQF
>TRBV29-1|TRBJ2-7
SVEGTSGASYEQY
>TRBV5-6|TRBJ1-1
ASRNRLNTEAF
>TRBV7-8|TRBJ1-3
ASRDSLSGNTIY
>TRBV12-3/TRBV12-4|TRBJ2-5
ASRGRGRETQY
>TRBV7-2|TRBJ2-7
ASSLEWPASYEQY
>TRBV20-1|TRBJ2-5
SARVGSQETQY
>TRBV4-3|TRBJ2-7
ASSPSDRGGEQY
>TRBV15|TRBJ2-2
ATSRDLGELF